One and the same sample provided the 5 T cell receptor beta chains below, sequenced in a study of PD-L1 blockade in urothelial cancer. TCRdb's copy holds only in-frame clones and misses some; the assay was immunoSEQ multiplex PCR. The table lists around 100,000 clones, roughly 87% of them singletons, with roughly 2% in the top ten. Time point here: pretreatment peripheral blood. This specimen consisted of PBMCs, obtained around atezolizumab (anti-PD-L1) treatment. The receptor source for this set is a man aged 60 to 75 with urothelial cancer.

The sample holds one count of this clone. This chain's CDR3 is CASSQSTGGETQYF. In DNA, the CDR3 is TGCGCCAGCAGCCAATCGACAGGCGGAGAGACCCAGTACTTC. The gene calls are TRBV5-1 and TRBJ2-5; weak D call: TRBD1 (6 bases). The CDR3 length is 14 residues. Trimming took 4 bases from V and 4 from J, leaving 14 bases between them. CDR1 is SGHRS and CDR2 is YFSETQ in the germline V gene. The whole variable domain, filled in from reference TRBV5-1 and TRBJ2-5, reads KAGVTQTPRYLIKTRGQQVTLSCSPISGHRSVSWYQQTPGQGLQFLFEYFSETQRNKGNFPGRFSGRQFSNSRSEMNVSTLELGDSALYLCASSQSTGGETQYFGPGTRLLVL.

V is TRBV5-4 and J is TRBJ1-1; 7 bases agree with TRBD1. Germline trimming cut 4 bases from V and 1 base from J; bases unmatched to any gene: 4. Germline V gives CDR1 SGHNT, CDR2 YYREEE (reference sequence). This CDR3 has 14 amino acids. CDR3 nucleotides: TGTGCCAGCAGCCGCGGGACAGAGAACACTGAAGCTTTCTTT. Protein product: CASSRGTENTEAFF.

This chain uses TRBV7-3 with TRBJ2-7; D remains ambiguous. The germline V gene encodes CDR1 SGHTA and CDR2 FQGTGA. V lost 5 bases, J lost 4 bases, and 12 bases lay in between. This CDR3 is built from 13 residues. The CDR3 spells CASSPSPQYEQYF. The CDR3 region has the DNA TGTGCCAGCAGCCCATCCCCCCAATACGAGCAGTACTTC.

This chain uses TRBV19 with TRBJ1-5; D gene ambiguous. Germline lookup yields CDR1 LNHDA and CDR2 SQIVND (reference sequence). The CDR3 length is 13 residues. V lost 5 bases and J lost 3, with 8 bases in between. Here the CDR3 reads CASSPVHNQPQHF. In DNA form, the CDR3 reads TGTGCCAGTAGTCCGGTTCACAATCAGCCCCAGCATTTT. The whole variable domain, remainder taken from reference TRBV19 and TRBJ1-5, is DGGITQSPKYLFRKEGQNVTLSCEQNLNHDAMYWYRQDPGQGLRLIYYSQIVNDFQKGDIAEGYSVSREKKESFPLTVTSAQKNPTAFYLCASSPVHNQPQHFGDGTRLSIL.

Only a few counts were recorded for this clone. The chain carries TRBV6-6 and TRBJ2-1; no reliable D call. This CDR3 spans 15 amino acids. Germline lookup yields CDR1 MNHNY and CDR2 SVGAGI (reference sequence). The V end lost 2 bases, the J end lost 2 bases, and 10 bases lay between the germline ends. For the CDR3, the DNA is TGTGCCAGCAGTTACGATCGGGTCGCCTACAATGAGCAGTTCTTC. Translated, it gives CASSYDRVAYNEQFF.